The sequence of this T cell receptor (beta chain) was determined in a study of human T cells and chemical hapten exposure. Whole-study context: DPC at 2% was the sensitizing agent, placed on 2 cm by 2 cm of upper inner arm skin.

This clonotype was recorded at least ten times. Antigen unknown. The CDR3 extends over 13 amino acids. Trimming removed 8 bases from V and 8 bases from J, with 16 bases in between. CDR1 and CDR2 from the germline V gene are SNHLY and FYNNEI. The time point is: patch test 1, 2 weeks after DPC sensitization. Indicated treatment: therapeutic diphenylcyclopropenone sensitization with weekly scalp DPC. Study-wide findings and caveats: It should be noted that donors had alopecia, so their immune response may differ from healthy people's.

TCRdb re-called the RACE reads through MiXCR, storing one row per CDR3 protein. The sample records roughly 360,000 distinct CDR3 sequences, roughly 5% being singletons. The sequence was collected from a woman in her forties or fifties with alopecia areata. Some clones in this sample may be carry-over from other donors' samples. The sample was whole blood, taken in connection with sensitization to the hapten diphenylcyclopropenone (DPC). The chain employs TRBV2 and TRBJ2-1, with D possibly matching TRBD2 (5 bases). CDR3 sequence (DNA): TGTGCCAGCCAGAGAACCCCGCGGGATGAGCAGTTCTTC. Translation: CASQRTPRDEQFF.